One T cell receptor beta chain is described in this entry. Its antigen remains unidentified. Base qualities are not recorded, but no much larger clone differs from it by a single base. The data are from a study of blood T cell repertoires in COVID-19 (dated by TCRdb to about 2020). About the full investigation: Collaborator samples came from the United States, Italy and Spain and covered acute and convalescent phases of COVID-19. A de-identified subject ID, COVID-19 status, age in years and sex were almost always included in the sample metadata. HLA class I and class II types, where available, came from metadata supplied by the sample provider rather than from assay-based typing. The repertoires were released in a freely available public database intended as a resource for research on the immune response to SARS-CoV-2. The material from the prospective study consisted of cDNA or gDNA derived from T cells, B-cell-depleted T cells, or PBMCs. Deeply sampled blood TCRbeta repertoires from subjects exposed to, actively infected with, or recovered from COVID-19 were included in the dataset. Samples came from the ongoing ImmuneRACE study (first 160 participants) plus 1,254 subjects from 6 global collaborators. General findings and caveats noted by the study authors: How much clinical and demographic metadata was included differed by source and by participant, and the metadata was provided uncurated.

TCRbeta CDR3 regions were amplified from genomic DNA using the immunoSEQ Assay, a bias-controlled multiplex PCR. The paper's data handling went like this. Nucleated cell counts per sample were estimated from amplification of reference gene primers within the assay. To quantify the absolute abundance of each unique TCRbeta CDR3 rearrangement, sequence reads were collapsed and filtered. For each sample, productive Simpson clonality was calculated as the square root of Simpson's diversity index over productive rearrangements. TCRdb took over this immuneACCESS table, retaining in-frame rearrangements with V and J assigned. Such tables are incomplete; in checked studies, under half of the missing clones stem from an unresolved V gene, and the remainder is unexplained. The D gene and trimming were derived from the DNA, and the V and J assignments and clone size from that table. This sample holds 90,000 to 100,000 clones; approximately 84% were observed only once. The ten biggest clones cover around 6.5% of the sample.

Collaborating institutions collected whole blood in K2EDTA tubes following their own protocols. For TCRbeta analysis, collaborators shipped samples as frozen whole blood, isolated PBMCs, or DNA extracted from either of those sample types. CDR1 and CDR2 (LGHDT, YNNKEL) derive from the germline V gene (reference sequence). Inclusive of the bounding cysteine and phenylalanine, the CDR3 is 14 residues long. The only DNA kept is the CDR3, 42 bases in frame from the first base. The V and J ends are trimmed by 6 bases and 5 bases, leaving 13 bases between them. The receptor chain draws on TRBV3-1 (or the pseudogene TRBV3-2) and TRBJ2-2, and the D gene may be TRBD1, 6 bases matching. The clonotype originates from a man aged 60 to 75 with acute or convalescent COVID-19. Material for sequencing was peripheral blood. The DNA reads TGTGCCAGCAGGTCGACAGGAGGAACCGGGGAGCTGTTTTTT. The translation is CASRSTGGTGELFF.